A selection of T cell receptor beta chains follows, all from one sample in a study of blood T cells in healthy people across ages. TCRdb reanalysed the 5' RACE reads using MiXCR and keeps one entry per CDR3 protein. The sample consists of some 700,000 distinct CDR3 sequences, more than 40% of them appearing once. Sequenced material: blood. Receptors were obtained from a woman aged 60 to 75 in good health. Both conserved end residues are part of each CDR3. The order of the fields is V gene, clone size, J gene, D gene, CDR3 length, CDR3 DNA, CDR3 protein. A D gene is named only where the DNA matches it firmly. Size is omitted from some rows. Given values are once, few, many or a class for expanded clones.

TRBV7-8	-	TRBJ2-5	TRBD1	15	TGTGCCAGCAGCTTAGAGGGCGGGACAGGGAAGACCCAGTACTTC	CASSLEGGTGKTQYF
TRBV4-2	-	TRBJ2-5	-	16	TGTGCCAGCAGCGCCCGGGACGAGGGGCGGAGGGAGACCCAGTACTTC	CASSARDEGRRETQYF
TRBV7-2	few	TRBJ2-5	-	14	TGTGCCAGCAGCTCCCCAGAGCCCGGACTGACCCAGTACTTC	CASSSPEPGLTQYF
TRBV12-5	-	TRBJ2-7	-	14	TGTGCTAGTGGTGTAGGGCAGGGTGGATACGAGCAGTACTTC	CASGVGQGGYEQYF
TRBV14	-	TRBJ1-1	-	13	TGTGCCAGCAGCATTAGCCAGGACACTGAAGCTTTCTTT	CASSISQDTEAFF
TRBV7-3	-	TRBJ2-7	-	15	TGTGCCAGCAGCGCGAGGGGGGGCAGTAACTACGAGCAGTACTTC	CASSARGGSNYEQYF
TRBV27	-	TRBJ2-1	-	14	TGTGTCAGCAGTTTAGAGGAACCCTACAATGAGCAGTTCTTC	CVSSLEEPYNEQFF
TRBV9	-	TRBJ2-5	TRBD2	15	TGTGCCGGCAGCGTAGGAGCGGGGGTAACGGAGACCCAGTACTTC	CAGSVGAGVTETQYF
TRBV6-5	once	TRBJ2-5	-	14	TGTGCCAGCAGTTATGGCTCAGTTGGAGAGACCCAGTACTTC	CASSYGSVGETQYF
TRBV4-2	-	TRBJ2-5	-	16	TGTGCCAGCAGCCCCCGACAAGGGCACGGGTACAATGAGCAGTACTTC	CASSPRQGHGYNEQYF
TRBV24-1	-	TRBJ2-3	-	18	TGTGCCACCAGTGACCCAGCCAGGGCCACAGGTGAGACAGATACGCAGTATTTT	CATSDPARATGETDTQYF
TRBV2	few	TRBJ2-1	TRBD2	15	TGTGCCAGCAGTGCGACACGGGGGGTGGGCAATGAGCAGTTCTTC	CASSATRGVGNEQFF
TRBV6-1	-	TRBJ1-2	-	12	TGTGCCACGTTCGGGAACAACTATGGCTACACCTTC	CATFGNNYGYTF
TRBV7-9	-	TRBJ2-2	-	13	TGTGCCAGCAGCTCCCCCGGGGCCGGGGAGCTGTTTTTT	CASSSPGAGELFF
TRBV2	-	TRBJ1-5	-	12	TGTGCCAGCAGCGGAACGGATCAGCCCCAGCATTTT	CASSGTDQPQHF
TRBV28	-	TRBJ2-2	-	16	TGTGCCAGCAGTTTATGGGGGTCCCGCAACACCGGGGAGCTGTTTTTT	CASSLWGSRNTGELFF
TRBV7-3	-	TRBJ2-3	TRBD1	16	TGTGCCAGCAGCTTAGGGGACAGGGGCACCACAGATACGCAGTATTTT	CASSLGDRGTTDTQYF
TRBV5-1	-	TRBJ2-7	TRBD2	17	TGCGCCAGCAGCCGAGGGACTAGCGGTCTCCTCACCTACGAGCAGTACTTC	CASSRGTSGLLTYEQYF
TRBV6-2/TRBV6-3	-	TRBJ2-7	-	16	TGTGCCAGCAGTTCCCCTCAGGATCGAAACTCCTACGAGCAGTACTTC	CASSSPQDRNSYEQYF
TRBV24-1	-	TRBJ1-2	-	13	TGTGCCACCAGTGATTTCTCAGGGGATGGCTACACCTTC	CATSDFSGDGYTF
TRBV12-3/TRBV12-4	-	TRBJ2-1	TRBD1	17	TGTGCCAGCAGCCCCCCCTGGGACAGGGGGCTTGGCAATGAGCAGTTCTTC	CASSPPWDRGLGNEQFF
TRBV29-1	many	TRBJ2-7	TRBD2	13	TGCAGCGTAGGACTAGCCCCAGGGTACGAGCAGTACTTC	CSVGLAPGYEQYF
TRBV9	-	TRBJ2-5	-	14	TGTGCCAGCAGCGCCGCGACTAGTCTTCCTGAGCAGTACTTC	CASSAATSLPEQYF
TRBV27	-	TRBJ2-3	-	14	TGTGCCAGCAGCTGGGGTAGCGCAGCAGATACGCAGTATTTT	CASSWGSAADTQYF
TRBV3-1	few	TRBJ2-7	-	16	TGTGCCAGCAGCCAAGATGGAGGTAGCGGCCTCTACGAGCAGTACTTC	CASSQDGGSGLYEQYF
TRBV24-1	-	TRBJ2-7	TRBD2	17	TGTGCCACCAGTGCGACTAGCGGGAGTAGCTCCTACAATGAGCAGTACTTC	CATSATSGSSSYNEQYF
TRBV9	-	TRBJ2-3	-	18	TGTGCCAGCAGCGTTGGGGTTGCGGGGGCCTCCATCACAGATACGCAGTATTTT	CASSVGVAGASITDTQYF
TRBV20-1	-	TRBJ1-4	-	16	TGCAGTGCTAGAGATACGGGAGAGGAGAGTAATGAAAAACTGTTTTTT	CSARDTGEESNEKLFF
TRBV28	few	TRBJ2-5	-	13	TGTGCCAGCGCGGGACACCCCCAAGAGACCCAGTACTTC	CASAGHPQETQYF
TRBV10-3	many	TRBJ1-5	-	12	TGTGCCATCAGTGACAGGGATCAGCCCCAGCATTTT	CAISDRDQPQHF
TRBV7-2	-	TRBJ2-7	TRBD2	15	TGTGCCAGCAGCTCCACTAGCGGGCTTTCCTACGAGCAGTACTTC	CASSSTSGLSYEQYF
TRBV27	-	TRBJ1-6	TRBD1	15	TGTGCCAGCAGTTTAACACAGGGGCGCAATTCACCCCTCCACTTT	CASSLTQGRNSPLHF
TRBV7-2	-	TRBJ2-7	TRBD2	15	TGTGCCAGCAGCTTAGAGTACGGCGGGGGCTACGAGCAGTACTTC	CASSLEYGGGYEQYF
TRBV2	-	TRBJ2-2	-	15	TGTGCCAGCAGTGAAGTTAGTCCCAACACCGGGGAGCTGTTTTTT	CASSEVSPNTGELFF
TRBV7-9	-	TRBJ2-7	-	13	TGTGCCAGCAGCTTAATACAGCCCTACGAGCAGTACTTC	CASSLIQPYEQYF
TRBV27	few	TRBJ2-7	-	14	TGTGCCAGCAGTTTGGGACTCCCTGGGGCAGAGCAGTACTTC	CASSLGLPGAEQYF
TRBV4-2	-	TRBJ2-7	-	15	TGTGCCAGCAGCCAAGCTTCGGAGAATGGGTACGAGCAGTACTTC	CASSQASENGYEQYF
TRBV18	few	TRBJ2-1	TRBD2	16	TGTGCCAGCTCACCACGACTAGCGGGGGGGAAGAATGAGCAGTTCTTC	CASSPRLAGGKNEQFF
TRBV20-1	-	TRBJ2-7	TRBD1	14	TGCAGTGCCGCCGAACCGCAGGGGGCCAGCGAGCAGTACTTC	CSAAEPQGASEQYF
TRBV4-1	-	TRBJ2-7	-	15	TGCGCCAGCAGCCAAGAGATGAACAGTCTTTACGAGCAGTACTTC	CASSQEMNSLYEQYF
TRBV20-1	few	TRBJ2-1	-	13	TGCAGTGCTAGAGCCGGGACTGTCAATGAGCAGTTCTTC	CSARAGTVNEQFF